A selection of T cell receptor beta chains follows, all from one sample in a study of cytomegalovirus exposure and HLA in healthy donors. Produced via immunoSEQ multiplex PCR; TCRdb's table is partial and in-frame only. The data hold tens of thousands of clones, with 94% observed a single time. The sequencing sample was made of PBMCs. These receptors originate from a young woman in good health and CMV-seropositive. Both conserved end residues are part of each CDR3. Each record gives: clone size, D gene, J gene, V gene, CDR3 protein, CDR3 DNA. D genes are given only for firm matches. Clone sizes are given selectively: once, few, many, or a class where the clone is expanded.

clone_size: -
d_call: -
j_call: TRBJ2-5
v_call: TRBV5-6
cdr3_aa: CASSLGAGWGQETQYF
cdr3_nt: TGTGCCAGCAGCTTGGGGGCAGGGTGGGGTCAAGAGACCCAGTACTTC

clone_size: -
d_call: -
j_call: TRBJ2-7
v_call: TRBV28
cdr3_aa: CASSPSRGAVSYEQYF
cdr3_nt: TGTGCCAGCAGTCCGTCCCGCGGGGCGGTGTCCTACGAGCAGTACTTC

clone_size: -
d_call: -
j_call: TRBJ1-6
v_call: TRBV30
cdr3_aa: CAWLRVKALHF
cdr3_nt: TGTGCCTGGCTCAGGGTGAAGGCCCTCCACTTT

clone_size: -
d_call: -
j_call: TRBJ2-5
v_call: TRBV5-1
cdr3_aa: CASSFTGQETQYF
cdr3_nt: TGCGCCAGCAGCTTCACAGGGCAAGAGACCCAGTACTTC

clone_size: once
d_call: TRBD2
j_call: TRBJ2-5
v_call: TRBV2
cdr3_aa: CASGLAGGPGETQYF
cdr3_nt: TGTGCCAGCGGCTTAGCGGGAGGGCCTGGTGAGACCCAGTACTTC

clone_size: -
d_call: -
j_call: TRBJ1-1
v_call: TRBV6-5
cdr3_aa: CASRDSYQAFF
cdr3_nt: TGTGCCAGCAGGGACAGTTACCAAGCTTTCTTT

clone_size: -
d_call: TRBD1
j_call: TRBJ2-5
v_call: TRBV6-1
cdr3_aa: CASRMTGEKTQYF
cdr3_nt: TGTGCCAGCAGGATGACAGGGGAAAAGACCCAGTACTTC

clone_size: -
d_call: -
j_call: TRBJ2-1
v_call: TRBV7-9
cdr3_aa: CASSSGGDSYNEQFF
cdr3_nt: TGTGCCAGCAGCTCCGGGGGAGACTCCTACAATGAGCAGTTCTTC

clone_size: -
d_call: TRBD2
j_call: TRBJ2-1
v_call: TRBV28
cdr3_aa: CASSLGGLAGYNEQFF
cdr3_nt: TGTGCCAGCAGTTTAGGGGGACTAGCGGGCTACAATGAGCAGTTCTTC

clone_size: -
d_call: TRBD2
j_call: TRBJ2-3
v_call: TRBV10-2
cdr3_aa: CASSEQGLAGGRDTQYF
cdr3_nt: TGCGCCAGCAGTGAGCAGGGACTAGCGGGGGGAAGAGATACGCAGTATTTT

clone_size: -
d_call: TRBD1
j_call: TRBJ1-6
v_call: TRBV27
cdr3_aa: CASKFRQGGNSPLHF
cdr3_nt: TGTGCCAGTAAATTTCGACAGGGAGGTAATTCACCCCTCCACTTT

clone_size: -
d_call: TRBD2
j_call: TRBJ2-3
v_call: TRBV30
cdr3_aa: CAWRFRLAGVLGDTQYF
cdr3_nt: TGTGCCTGGAGGTTTAGGCTAGCGGGAGTTCTTGGCGATACGCAGTATTTT

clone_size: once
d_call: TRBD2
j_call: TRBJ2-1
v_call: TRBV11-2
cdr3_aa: CASSPLAGGHNEQFF
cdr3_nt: TGTGCCAGCAGCCCCTTAGCGGGGGGCCACAATGAGCAGTTCTTC

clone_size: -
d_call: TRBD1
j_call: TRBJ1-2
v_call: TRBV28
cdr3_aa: CASSPGTGVAVANYGYTF
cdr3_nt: TGTGCCAGCAGTCCAGGGACAGGGGTAGCAGTAGCTAACTATGGCTACACCTTC

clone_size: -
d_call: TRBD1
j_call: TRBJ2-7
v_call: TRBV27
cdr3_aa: CASRSDRGRDEQYF
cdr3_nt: TGTGCCAGCAGGTCGGACAGGGGGCGGGACGAGCAGTACTTC

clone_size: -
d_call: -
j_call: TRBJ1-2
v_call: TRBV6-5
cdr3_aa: CASIGGRFGYTF
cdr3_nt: TGTGCCAGCATCGGGGGGCGGTTTGGCTACACCTTC

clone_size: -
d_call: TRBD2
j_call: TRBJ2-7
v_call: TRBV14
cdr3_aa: CASSNQRERTYEQYF
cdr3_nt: TGTGCCAGCAGCAATCAGCGGGAGCGGACCTACGAGCAGTACTTC

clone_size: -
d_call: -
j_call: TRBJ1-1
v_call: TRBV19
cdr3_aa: CASSIGPGQLEAFF
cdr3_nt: TGTGCCAGTAGTATAGGCCCTGGACAGCTTGAAGCTTTCTTT

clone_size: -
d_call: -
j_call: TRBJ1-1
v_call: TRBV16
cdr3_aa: CASSSQTGNTEAFF
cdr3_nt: TGTGCCAGCAGCTCCCAGACAGGGAACACTGAAGCTTTCTTT

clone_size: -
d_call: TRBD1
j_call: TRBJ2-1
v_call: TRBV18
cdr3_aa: CASSPRQGDNEQFF
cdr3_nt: TGTGCCAGCTCACCAAGACAGGGTGATAATGAGCAGTTCTTC

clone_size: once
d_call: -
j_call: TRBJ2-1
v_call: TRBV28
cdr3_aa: CASVAGSPNEQFF
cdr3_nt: TGTGCTTCTGTGGCGGGGAGCCCCAATGAGCAGTTCTTC

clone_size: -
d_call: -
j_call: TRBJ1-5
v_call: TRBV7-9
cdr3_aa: CASSFIGDYQPQHF
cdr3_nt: TGTGCCAGCAGCTTTATAGGGGATTATCAGCCCCAGCATTTT

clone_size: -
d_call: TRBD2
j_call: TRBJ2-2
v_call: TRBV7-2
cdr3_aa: CASSLGLTNTGELFF
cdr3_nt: TGTGCCAGCAGCCTGGGACTAACAAACACCGGGGAGCTGTTTTTT

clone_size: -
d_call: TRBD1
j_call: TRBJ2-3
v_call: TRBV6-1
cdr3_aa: CASRDRASTDTQYF
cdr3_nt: TGTGCCAGTCGGGACAGGGCTAGCACAGATACGCAGTATTTT

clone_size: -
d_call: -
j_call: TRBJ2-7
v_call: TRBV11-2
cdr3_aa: CASSLEWGQRYEQYF
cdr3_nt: TGTGCCAGCAGCTTAGAGTGGGGGCAGCGGTACGAGCAGTACTTC

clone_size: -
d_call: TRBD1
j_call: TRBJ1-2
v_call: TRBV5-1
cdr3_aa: CASSPWVPGQGLWDYGYTF
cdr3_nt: TGCGCCAGCAGCCCCTGGGTCCCGGGACAGGGTTTGTGGGACTATGGCTACACCTTC

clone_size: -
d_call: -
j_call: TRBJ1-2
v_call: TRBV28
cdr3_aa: CATTSLPGVNYGYTF
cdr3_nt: TGTGCCACCACAAGCCTACCGGGGGTGAACTATGGCTACACCTTC

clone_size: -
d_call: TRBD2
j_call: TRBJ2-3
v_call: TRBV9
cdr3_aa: CASAPSQGGRDTQYF
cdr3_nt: TGTGCCAGCGCTCCCTCGCAGGGCGGGAGAGATACGCAGTATTTT

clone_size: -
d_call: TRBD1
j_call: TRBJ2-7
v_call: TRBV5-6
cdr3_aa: CASSSQGAVEQYF
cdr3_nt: TGTGCCAGCAGCTCACAGGGGGCTGTCGAGCAGTACTTC

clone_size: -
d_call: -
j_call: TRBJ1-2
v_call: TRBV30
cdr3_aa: CAWSVGQNGWYGYTF
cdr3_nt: TGTGCCTGGAGTGTGGGGCAAAACGGATGGTATGGCTACACCTTC

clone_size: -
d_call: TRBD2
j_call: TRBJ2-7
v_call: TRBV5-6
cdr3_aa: CASSPTRASGIVSEQYF
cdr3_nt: TGTGCCAGCAGCCCTACGCGGGCTAGCGGGATTGTCAGCGAGCAGTACTTC

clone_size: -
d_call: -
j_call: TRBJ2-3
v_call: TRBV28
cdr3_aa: CASSFYRRDTQYF
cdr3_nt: TGTGCCAGCAGTTTCTACAGGAGAGATACGCAGTATTTT

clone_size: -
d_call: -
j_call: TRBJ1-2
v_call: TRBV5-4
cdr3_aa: CATSGTRAGPYTF
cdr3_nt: TGTGCCACCTCTGGGACTCGGGCAGGGCCCTACACCTTC

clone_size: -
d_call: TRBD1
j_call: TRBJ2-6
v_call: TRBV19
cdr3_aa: CASSTRQGIPSGANVLTF
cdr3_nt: TGTGCCAGTAGTACGCGACAGGGAATACCTTCTGGGGCCAACGTCCTGACTTTC

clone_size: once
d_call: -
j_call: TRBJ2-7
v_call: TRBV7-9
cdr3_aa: CASSLGLGQASYEQYF
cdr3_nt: TGTGCCAGCAGCTTAGGGTTGGGTCAGGCCTCCTACGAGCAGTACTTC

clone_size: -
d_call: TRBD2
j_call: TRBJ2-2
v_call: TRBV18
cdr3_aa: CASSPRTSGNTGELFF
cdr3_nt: TGTGCCAGCTCTCCTCGGACTAGCGGGAACACCGGGGAGCTGTTTTTT

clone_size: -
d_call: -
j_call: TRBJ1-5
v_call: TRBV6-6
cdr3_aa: CASSYWGQNQPQHF
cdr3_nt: TGTGCCAGCAGTTACTGGGGACAAAATCAGCCCCAGCATTTT

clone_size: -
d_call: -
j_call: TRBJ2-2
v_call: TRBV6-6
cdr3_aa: CASSYRGDTGELFF
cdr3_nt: TGTGCCAGCAGTTACAGGGGTGACACCGGGGAGCTGTTTTTT

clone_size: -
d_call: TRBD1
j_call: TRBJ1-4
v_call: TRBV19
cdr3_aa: CASGQGPGEKLFF
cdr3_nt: TGTGCCAGTGGACAGGGTCCGGGTGAAAAACTGTTTTTT

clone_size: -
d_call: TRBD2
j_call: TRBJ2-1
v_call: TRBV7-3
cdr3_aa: CASSLTSGAHNEQFF
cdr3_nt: TGTGCCAGCAGCTTGACTAGCGGGGCACACAATGAGCAGTTCTTC

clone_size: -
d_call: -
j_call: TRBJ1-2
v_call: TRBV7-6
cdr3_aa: CASSLGRVGYGYTF
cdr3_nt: TGTGCCAGCAGCTTAGGCAGGGTAGGCTATGGCTACACCTTC

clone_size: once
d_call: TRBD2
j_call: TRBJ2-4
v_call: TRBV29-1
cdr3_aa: CSVGSSGNIQYF
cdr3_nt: TGCAGCGTTGGGTCTAGCGGAAACATTCAGTACTTC

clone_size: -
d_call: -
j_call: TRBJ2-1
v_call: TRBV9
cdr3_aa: CASSVTVGGGSEYNEQFF
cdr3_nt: TGTGCCAGCAGCGTAACCGTTGGAGGGGGCAGCGAATACAATGAGCAGTTCTTC

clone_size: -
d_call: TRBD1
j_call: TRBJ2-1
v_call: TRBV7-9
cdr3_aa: CASSSEDRIHYNEQFF
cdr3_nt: TGTGCCAGCAGCTCGGAGGACAGGATCCACTACAATGAGCAGTTCTTC

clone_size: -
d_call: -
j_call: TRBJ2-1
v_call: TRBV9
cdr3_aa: CASSPPGLLSSYNEQFF
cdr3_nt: TGTGCCAGCAGCCCACCGGGACTTCTAAGCTCCTACAATGAGCAGTTCTTC

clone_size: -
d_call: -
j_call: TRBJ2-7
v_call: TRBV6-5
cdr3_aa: CASSYSVPDRSYEQYF
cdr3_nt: TGTGCCAGCAGTTACTCCGTACCTGACAGGTCCTACGAGCAGTACTTC

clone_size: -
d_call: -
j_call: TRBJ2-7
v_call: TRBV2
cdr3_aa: CAIPRERTGTTYEQYF
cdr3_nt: TGTGCCATCCCGCGAGAGCGAACCGGGACAACCTACGAGCAGTACTTC

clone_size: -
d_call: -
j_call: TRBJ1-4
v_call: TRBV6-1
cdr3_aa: CASRTPGLDEKLFF
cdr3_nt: TGTGCCAGCAGGACCCCAGGGTTGGACGAAAAACTGTTTTTT

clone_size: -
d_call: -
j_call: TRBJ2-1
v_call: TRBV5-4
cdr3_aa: CASSLGSTYNEQFF
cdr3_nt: TGTGCCAGCAGCTTGGGTAGTACCTACAATGAGCAGTTCTTC

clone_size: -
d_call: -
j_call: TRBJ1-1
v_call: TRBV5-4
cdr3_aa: CASSPNRVEAFF
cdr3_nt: TGTGCCAGCAGCCCGAACAGGGTTGAAGCTTTCTTT

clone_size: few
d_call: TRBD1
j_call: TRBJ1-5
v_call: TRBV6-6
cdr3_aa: CASSHTGEPQHF
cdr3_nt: TGTGCCAGCAGTCACACAGGGGAGCCCCAGCATTTT

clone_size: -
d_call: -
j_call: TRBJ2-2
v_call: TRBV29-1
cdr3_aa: CSVEDRGALDTGELFF
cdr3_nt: TGCAGCGTTGAAGATCGTGGAGCATTGGACACCGGGGAGCTGTTTTTT

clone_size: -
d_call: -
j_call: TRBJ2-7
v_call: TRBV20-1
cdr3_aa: CSAELNEQYF
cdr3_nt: TGCAGTGCAGAGCTGAACGAGCAGTACTTC

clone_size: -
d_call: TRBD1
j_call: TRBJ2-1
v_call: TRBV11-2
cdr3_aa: CASSEQGAQGNEQFF
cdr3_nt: TGTGCCAGCAGCGAACAGGGGGCTCAGGGCAATGAGCAGTTCTTC